This T cell receptor (beta chain) was sequenced for a study of blood T cell repertoires in COVID-19. Study-wide background: There were acute and convalescent COVID-19 samples, and they came from the United States, Italy and Spain. T cells, B-cell-depleted T cells, or PBMCs provided the cDNA or gDNA that served as material.

Authors' data handling: Amplification from reference gene primers served as the basis for estimated nucleated cell counts. Produced via immunoSEQ multiplex PCR; TCRdb's table is partial and in-frame only. V, J and clone size were drawn from that table, and D and trimming were deduced from the DNA. The table shows around 63,000 clones, with approximately 85% occurring only once. The germline CDR1 and CDR2 sequences are SGHVS and FQNEAQ. CDR3 length: 18 residues. V trimming: 8 bases; J trimming: 0 bases; junction bases outside the gene matches: 12. Sequenced sample: peripheral blood. The J gene is TRBJ2-1, the V gene TRBV7-8; 11 bases are shared with TRBD2. This TCR derives from a man aged 45-65 years with active COVID-19. CDR3 bases: TGTGCCAGCCACCCCTTACTAGCGGGGGCACGCTCCTACAATGAGCAGTTCTTC. Protein: CASHPLLAGARSYNEQFF.